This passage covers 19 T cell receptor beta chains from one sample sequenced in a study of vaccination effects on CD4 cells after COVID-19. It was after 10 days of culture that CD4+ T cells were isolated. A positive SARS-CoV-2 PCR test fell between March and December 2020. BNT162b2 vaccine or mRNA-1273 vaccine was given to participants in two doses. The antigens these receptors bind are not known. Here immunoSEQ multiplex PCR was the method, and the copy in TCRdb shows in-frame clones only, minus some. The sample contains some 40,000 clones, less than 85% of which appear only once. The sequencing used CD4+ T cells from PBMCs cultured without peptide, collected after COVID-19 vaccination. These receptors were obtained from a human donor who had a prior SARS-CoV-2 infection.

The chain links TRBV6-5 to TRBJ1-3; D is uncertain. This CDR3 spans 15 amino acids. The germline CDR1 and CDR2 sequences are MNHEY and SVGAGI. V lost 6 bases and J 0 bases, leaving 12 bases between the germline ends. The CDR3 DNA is TGTGCCAGCAGCTCGTACAGTGGCTCTGGAAACACCATATATTTT. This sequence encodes CASSSYSGSGNTIYF.

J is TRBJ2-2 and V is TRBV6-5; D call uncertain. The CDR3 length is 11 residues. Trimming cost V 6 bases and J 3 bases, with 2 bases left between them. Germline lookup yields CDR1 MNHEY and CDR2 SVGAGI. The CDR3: CASRYTGELFF. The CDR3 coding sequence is TGTGCCAGCAGGTACACCGGGGAGCTGTTTTTT.

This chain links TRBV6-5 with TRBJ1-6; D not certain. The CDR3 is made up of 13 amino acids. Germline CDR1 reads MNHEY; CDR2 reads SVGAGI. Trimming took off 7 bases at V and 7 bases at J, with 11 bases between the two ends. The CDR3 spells CASKQRSNSPLHF. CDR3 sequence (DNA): TGTGCCAGCAAACAGCGCTCCAATTCACCCCTCCACTTT.

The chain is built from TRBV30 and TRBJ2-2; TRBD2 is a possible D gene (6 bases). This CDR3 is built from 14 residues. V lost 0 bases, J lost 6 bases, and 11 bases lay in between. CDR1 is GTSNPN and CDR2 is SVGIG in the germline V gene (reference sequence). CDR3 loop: CAWSVMGGAGELFF. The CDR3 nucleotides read TGTGCCTGGAGTGTGATGGGGGGTGCCGGGGAGCTGTTTTTT.

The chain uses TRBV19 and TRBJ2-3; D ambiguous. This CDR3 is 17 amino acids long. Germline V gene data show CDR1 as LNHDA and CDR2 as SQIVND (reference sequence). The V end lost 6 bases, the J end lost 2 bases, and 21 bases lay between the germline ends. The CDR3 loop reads CASSPTREVVNTDTQYF. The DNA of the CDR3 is TGTGCCAGTAGCCCCACCCGTGAGGTAGTGAACACAGATACGCAGTATTTT. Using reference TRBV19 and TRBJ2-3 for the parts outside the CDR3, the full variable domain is DGGITQSPKYLFRKEGQNVTLSCEQNLNHDAMYWYRQDPGQGLRLIYYSQIVNDFQKGDIAEGYSVSREKKESFPLTVTSAQKNPTAFYLCASSPTREVVNTDTQYFGPGTRLTVL.

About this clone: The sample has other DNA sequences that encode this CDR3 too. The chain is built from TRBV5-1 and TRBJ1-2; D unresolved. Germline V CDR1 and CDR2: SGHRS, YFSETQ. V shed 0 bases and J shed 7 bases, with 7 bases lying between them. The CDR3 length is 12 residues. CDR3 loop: CASSLDASGYTF. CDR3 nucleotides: TGCGCCAGCAGCTTGGACGCTAGTGGCTACACCTTC. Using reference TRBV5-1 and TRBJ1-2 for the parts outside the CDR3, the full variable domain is KAGVTQTPRYLIKTRGQQVTLSCSPISGHRSVSWYQQTPGQGLQFLFEYFSETQRNKGNFPGRFSGRQFSNSRSEMNVSTLELGDSALYLCASSLDASGYTFGSGTRLTVV.

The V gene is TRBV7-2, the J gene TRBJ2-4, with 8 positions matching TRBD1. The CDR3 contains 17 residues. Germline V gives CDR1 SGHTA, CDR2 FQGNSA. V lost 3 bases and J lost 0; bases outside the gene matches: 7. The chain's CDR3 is CASSLGLTGVAKNIQYF. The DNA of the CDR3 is TGTGCCAGCAGCTTGGGGTTGACAGGGGTAGCCAAAAACATTCAGTACTTC.

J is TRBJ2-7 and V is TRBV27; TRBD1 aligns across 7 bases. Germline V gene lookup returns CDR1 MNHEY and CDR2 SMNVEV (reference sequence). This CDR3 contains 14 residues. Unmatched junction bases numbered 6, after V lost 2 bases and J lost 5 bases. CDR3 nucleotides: TGTGCCAGCAGTTTACGGACAGGCTTCGACGAGCAGTACTTC. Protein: CASSLRTGFDEQYF.

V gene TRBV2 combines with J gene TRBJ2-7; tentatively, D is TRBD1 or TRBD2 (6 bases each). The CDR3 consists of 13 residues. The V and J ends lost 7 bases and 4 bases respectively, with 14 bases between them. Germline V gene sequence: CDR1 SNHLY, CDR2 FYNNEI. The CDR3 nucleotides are TGTGCCAGCACTGGGGGGCTCCTGTACGAGCAGTACTTC. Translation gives CASTGGLLYEQYF.

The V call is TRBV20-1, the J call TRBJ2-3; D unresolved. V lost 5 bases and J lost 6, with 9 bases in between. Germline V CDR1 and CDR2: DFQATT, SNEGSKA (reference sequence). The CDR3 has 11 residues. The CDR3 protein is CSARPVDTQYF. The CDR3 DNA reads TGCAGTGCTCGGCCCGTGGATACGCAGTATTTT.

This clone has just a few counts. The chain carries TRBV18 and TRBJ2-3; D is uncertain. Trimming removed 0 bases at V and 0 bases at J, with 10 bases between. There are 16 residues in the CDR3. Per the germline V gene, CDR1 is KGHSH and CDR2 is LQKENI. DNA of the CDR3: TGTGCCAGCTCACCACCGAGTTTGTCTAGCACAGATACGCAGTATTTT. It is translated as CASSPPSLSSTDTQYF.

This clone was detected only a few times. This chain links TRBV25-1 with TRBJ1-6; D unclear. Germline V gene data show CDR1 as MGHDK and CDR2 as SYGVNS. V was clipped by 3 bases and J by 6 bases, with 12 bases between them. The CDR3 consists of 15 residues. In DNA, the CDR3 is TGTGCCAGCAGTGACCCCGGACTGATTAATTCACCCCTCCACTTT. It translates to CASSDPGLINSPLHF.

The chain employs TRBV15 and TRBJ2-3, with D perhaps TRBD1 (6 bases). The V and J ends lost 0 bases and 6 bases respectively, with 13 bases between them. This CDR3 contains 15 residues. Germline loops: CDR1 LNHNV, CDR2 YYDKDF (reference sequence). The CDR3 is CATSRDFQGSDTQYF. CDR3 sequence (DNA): TGTGCCACCAGCAGAGATTTTCAGGGGTCGGATACGCAGTATTTT.

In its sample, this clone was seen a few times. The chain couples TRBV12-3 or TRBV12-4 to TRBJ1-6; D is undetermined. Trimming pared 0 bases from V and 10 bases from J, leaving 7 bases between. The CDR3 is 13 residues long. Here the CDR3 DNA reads TGTGCCAGCAGTTTAGCTGGATGGTCACCCCTCCACTTT. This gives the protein CASSLAGWSPLHF.

CDR3 protein: CASRQQGSPRGIEQFF. Here the CDR3 DNA reads TGTGCCAGCAGGCAACAGGGGTCACCCCGGGGGATTGAGCAGTTCTTC. The V call is TRBV27, the J call TRBJ2-1; possible D gene TRBD1, 7 bases. The ends were cut back, 6 bases at V and 9 bases at J, with 24 bases in the middle. Germline lookup yields CDR1 MNHEY and CDR2 SMNVEV (reference sequence). The CDR3 has 16 amino acids.

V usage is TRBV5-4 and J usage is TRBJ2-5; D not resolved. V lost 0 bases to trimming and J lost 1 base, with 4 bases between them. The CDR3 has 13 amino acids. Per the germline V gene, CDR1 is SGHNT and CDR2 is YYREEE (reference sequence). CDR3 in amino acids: CASSLDSQETQYF. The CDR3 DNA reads TGTGCCAGCAGCTTGGACAGCCAAGAGACCCAGTACTTC.

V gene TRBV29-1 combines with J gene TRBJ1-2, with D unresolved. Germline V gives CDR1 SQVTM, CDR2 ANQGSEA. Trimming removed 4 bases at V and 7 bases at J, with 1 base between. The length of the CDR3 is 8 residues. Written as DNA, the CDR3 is TGCAGCGTTGCTGGCTACACCTTC. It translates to CSVAGYTF. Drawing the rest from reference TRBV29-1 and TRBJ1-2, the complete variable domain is SAVISQKPSRDICQRGTSLTIQCQVDSQVTMMFWYRQQPGQSLTLIATANQGSEATYESGFVIDKFPISRPNLTFSTLTVSNMSPEDSSIYLCSVAGYTFGSGTRLTVV.

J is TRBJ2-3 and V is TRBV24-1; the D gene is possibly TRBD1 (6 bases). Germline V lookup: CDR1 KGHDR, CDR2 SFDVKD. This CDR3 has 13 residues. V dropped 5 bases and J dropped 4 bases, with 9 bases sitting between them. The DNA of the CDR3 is TGTGCCACCAGTGCGGCAGGGGCAGATACGCAGTATTTT. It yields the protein CATSAAGADTQYF.

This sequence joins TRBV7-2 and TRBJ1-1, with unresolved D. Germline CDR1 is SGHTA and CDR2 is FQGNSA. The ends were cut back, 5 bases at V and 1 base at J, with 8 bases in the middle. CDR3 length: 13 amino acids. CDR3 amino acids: CASSEDGNTEAFF. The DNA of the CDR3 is TGTGCCAGCAGCGAGGATGGGAACACTGAAGCTTTCTTT.